Below are 26 T cell receptor beta chains sequenced from a single sample in a study of control samples from healthy donors and cancer patients. Produced via immunoSEQ multiplex PCR; TCRdb's table is partial and in-frame only. The sample comprises around 140,000 clones, over 80% of which are singletons, and over 2% rests with the top ten. Sequencing was done on a sample of blood. The receptors shown here come from a woman between 50 and 59 years old in good health.

The chain is built from TRBV30 and TRBJ2-5; 7 nucleotides align to TRBD2. V gave up 3 bases and J gave up 5 bases; unmatched junction bases: 9. Germline values: CDR1 GTSNPN, CDR2 SVGIG (reference sequence). There are 14 residues in the CDR3. The CDR3 region is CAWRPPGGRETQYF. DNA for the CDR3: TGTGCCTGGAGACCCCCGGGAGGTCGGGAGACCCAGTACTTC.

V and J are TRBV10-3 and TRBJ1-3, with D unresolved. The CDR3 is 14 residues long. Per the germline V gene, CDR1 is ENHRY and CDR2 is SYGVKD. V was shortened by 4 bases and J by 1 base, with 8 bases between the two germline ends. CDR3 coding DNA: TGTGCCATCAGTGGTCCGTATTCTGGAAACACCATATATTTT. Amino acid sequence: CAISGPYSGNTIYF.

The chain couples TRBV7-9 to TRBJ2-2; the match to TRBD2 covers 7 bases. CDR1 and CDR2 (germline): SEHNR, FQNEAQ (reference sequence). Trimming removed 5 bases from V and 1 base from J; junction bases left unmatched: 7. The CDR3 covers 16 residues. The CDR3 sequence is CASSPRLALNTGELFF. CDR3 sequence (DNA): TGTGCCAGCAGCCCGAGACTAGCTTTGAACACCGGGGAGCTGTTTTTT. The full variable domain, completed using reference TRBV7-9 and TRBJ2-2, is DTGVSQNPRHKITKRGQNVTFRCDPISEHNRLYWYRQTLGQGPEFLTYFQNEAQLEKSRLLSDRFSAERPKGSFSTLEIQRTEQGDSAMYLCASSPRLALNTGELFFGEGSRLTVL.

The chain has TRBV2 and TRBJ2-7; D call uncertain. Per germline, CDR1 SNHLY and CDR2 FYNNEI. The CDR3 runs 11 residues. V dropped 0 bases and J dropped 12 bases, with 9 bases sitting between them. The CDR3 spells CASSEALRPYF. The DNA for the CDR3 is TGTGCCAGCAGTGAAGCGCTTCGTCCGTACTTC.

The V and J genes are TRBV5-4 and TRBJ2-5; the D is unclear. The length of the CDR3 is 12 residues. V gave up 4 bases and J gave up 0 bases, with 4 bases separating them. Germline CDR1 is SGHNT and CDR2 is YYREEE (reference sequence). The CDR3 DNA reads as TGTGCCAGCAGCGCCCACCAAGAGACCCAGTACTTC. Protein sequence: CASSAHQETQYF.

The chain carries TRBV30 and TRBJ1-4, with TRBD1 matching 7 bases. V lost 2 bases and J lost 7; bases outside the gene matches: 4. CDR3 size: 13 residues. Germline-derived CDR1 and CDR2 are GTSNPN and SVGIG (reference sequence). The CDR3 DNA reads TGTGCCTGGAGTTGGGACAGCGGTGAAAAACTGTTTTTT. Its translation: CAWSWDSGEKLFF.

V usage is TRBV7-2 and J usage is TRBJ2-1; 13 nucleotides line up with TRBD2. With 4 bases clipped from V and 4 bases from J, the junction kept 7 bases outside the gene matches. Per germline, CDR1 SGHTA and CDR2 FQGNSA. There are 17 residues in the CDR3. The CDR3 sequence is CASSSRPGLAGYNEQFF. The CDR3 bases are TGTGCCAGCAGCTCCCGACCGGGACTAGCGGGGTACAATGAGCAGTTCTTC.

V gene TRBV10-2 combines with J gene TRBJ1-2, with D possibly being TRBD1 (5 bases). Germline V lookup: CDR1 WSHSY, CDR2 SAAADI. The CDR3 is 12 residues long. The V end lost 11 bases, the J end lost 5 bases, and 15 bases lay between the germline ends. In DNA form, the CDR3 reads TGCGCCGCGTGGGAGGGGACTTATGGCTACACCTTC. It yields the protein CAAWEGTYGYTF.

On this clone: Sequence at one end of the junction differs from germline and may be a read error. The chain recombines TRBV7-2 with TRBJ1-2, with D unclear. The germline V gene encodes CDR1 SGHTA and CDR2 FQGNSA. This CDR3 spans 14 amino acids. DNA of the CDR3: TGTGCCGGCAGCTTAGACTTCGCGGGGAATGGCTACACCTTC. Translated: CAGSLDFAGNGYTF.

The chain joins TRBV6-6 to TRBJ1-4; the D is unclear. The CDR3 is 12 residues long. V shed 5 bases and J shed 13 bases, with 14 bases lying between them. Per germline, CDR1 MNHNY and CDR2 SVGAGI (reference sequence). CDR3 region: CASSPGPRVLFF. Written as DNA, the CDR3 is TGTGCCAGCAGTCCCGGACCGCGAGTACTGTTTTTT.

The J gene is TRBJ2-3, the V gene TRBV2, with D perhaps matching TRBD2 (6 bases). V lost 6 bases and J 6 bases, leaving 16 bases between the germline ends. The CDR3 is 14 residues long. Per germline, CDR1 SNHLY and CDR2 FYNNEI. CDR3 sequence reads: CASRGTLEGDTQYF. The CDR3 DNA is TGTGCCAGCAGGGGGACCCTGGAGGGGGATACGCAGTATTTT.

This sequence joins TRBV10-3 and TRBJ2-3; 7 bases line up with TRBD2. Germline trimming cut 6 bases from V and 2 bases from J; bases unmatched to any gene: 2. Germline-derived CDR1 and CDR2 are ENHRY and SYGVKD. The CDR3 length is 13 residues. The CDR3 nucleotides read TGTGCCATCAGACGGGAGGTCACAGATACGCAGTATTTT. Translation: CAIRREVTDTQYF.

Here the CDR3 DNA reads TGCAGTGCTAGTTACACCCTAGCGGGGAGCTACGAGCAGTACTTC. This sequence encodes CSASYTLAGSYEQYF. This chain joins TRBV20-1 and TRBJ2-7; TRBD2 aligns across 9 bases. Looked up from germline, CDR1 is DFQATT and CDR2 is SNEGSKA (reference sequence). V gave up 3 bases and J gave up 3 bases; unmatched junction bases: 9. CDR3 length: 15 amino acids.

V gene TRBV4-1 combines with J gene TRBJ2-3; D might be TRBD2 (6 bases). CDR1 and CDR2 (germline): MGHRA, YSYEKL. Trimming stripped 0 bases from V and 4 bases from J, with 11 bases between. CDR3 length: 15 residues. CDR3: CASSQEWWGADTQYF. CDR3 nucleotide sequence: TGCGCCAGCAGCCAAGAGTGGTGGGGGGCAGATACGCAGTATTTT.

V gene TRBV7-6 combines with J gene TRBJ2-3, with 11 positions matching TRBD2. The CDR3 length is 16 residues. J gave up 2 bases and V 7 bases, and 8 bases lay outside the gene matches. Germline CDR1 reads SGHVS; CDR2 reads FNYEAQ. DNA for the CDR3: TGTGCCAGCACTCCTCTAGCGGGAGGAAACACAGATACGCAGTATTTT. This translates into CASTPLAGGNTDTQYF.

V is TRBV28 and J is TRBJ1-1; D gene uncertain. Looked up from germline, CDR1 is MDHEN and CDR2 is SYDVKM. The CDR3 runs to 13 residues. Between the trimmed V and J ends, which lost 5 bases and 0 bases, there was a span of 7 bases. DNA for the CDR3: TGTGCCAGCAGTGAGAATATGAACACTGAAGCTTTCTTT. Translating gives CASSENMNTEAFF.

The chain's CDR3 is CASTQTYGYTF. DNA for the CDR3: TGTGCCAGTACGCAGACCTATGGCTACACCTTC. The chain has TRBV6-5 and TRBJ1-2, with D uncertain. This CDR3 region has 11 residues. V lost 9 bases and J 4 bases, leaving 9 bases between the germline ends. Germline assignment: CDR1 MNHEY and CDR2 SVGAGI.

The V call is TRBV18, the J call TRBJ2-2, with D uncertain. The CDR3 has 15 amino acids. The V gene lost 2 bases and the J gene lost 2 bases, with 9 bases spanning the gap. The germline gives CDR1 KGHSH, CDR2 LQKENI. CDR3 DNA: TGTGCCAGCTCACCAGATACAGTAAACACCGGGGAGCTGTTTTTT. Translated: CASSPDTVNTGELFF. The entire variable domain, with the rest obtained from reference TRBV18 and TRBJ2-2, is as follows: NAGVMQNPRHLVRRRGQEARLRCSPMKGHSHVYWYRQLPEEGLKFMVYLQKENIIDESGMPKERFSAEFPKEGPSILRIQQVVRGDSAAYFCASSPDTVNTGELFFGEGSRLTVL.

The CDR3 nucleotides are TGTGCCAGTACCACAGGGGGTAGCTATGGCTACACCTTC. This sequence encodes CASTTGGSYGYTF. V gene TRBV19 combines with J gene TRBJ1-2, with 8 nucleotides matching TRBD1. The CDR3 spans 13 residues. Germline V CDR1 and CDR2: LNHDA, SQIVND (reference sequence). V shed 7 bases and J 4 bases; nucleotides not matched to a gene: 5.

CDR3 in amino acids: CASSEPDSEQFF. The DNA for the CDR3 is TGTGCCAGCAGTGAGCCCGACTCTGAGCAGTTCTTC. This sequence joins TRBV25-1 and TRBJ2-1; D is unresolved. Germline V gives CDR1 MGHDK, CDR2 SYGVNS. The CDR3 totals 12 residues. Deletions cut 3 bases from V and 9 bases from J, with 9 bases between.

The CDR3 here is CSVAGQGSGALYGYTF. In DNA form, the CDR3 reads TGCAGCGTAGCCGGACAGGGCAGTGGGGCTCTCTATGGCTACACCTTC. The J gene is TRBJ1-2, the V gene TRBV29-1; 8 nucleotides agree with TRBD1. Germline values: CDR1 SQVTM, CDR2 ANQGSEA. J was trimmed by 4 bases and V by 6 bases; bases with no gene match: 16. The length of the CDR3 is 16 residues.

The chain carries TRBV5-1 and TRBJ2-1, with TRBD2 matching over 10 bases. Germline lookup yields CDR1 SGHRS and CDR2 YFSETQ. CDR3 size: 15 residues. Trimming took 4 bases from V and 8 from J; bases not matched to a gene: 9. CDR3: CASSRALAGVDEQFF. The CDR3 DNA follows: TGCGCCAGCAGCCGGGCGCTAGCGGGAGTCGATGAGCAGTTCTTC.

This clone was observed once. The rearrangement joins TRBV6-5 to TRBJ1-2; D might be TRBD1 (5 bases). The CDR3 has 13 residues. Per germline, CDR1 MNHEY and CDR2 SVGAGI. Trimming cost V 8 bases and J 2 bases, with 12 bases left between them. The CDR3 nucleotides read TGTGCCAGCCAGGGAGGCGAAAACTATGGCTACACCTTC. Residues: CASQGGENYGYTF.

The CDR3 DNA reads as TGTGCCAGCAGCCAGTTAGGGGGGGCAGGTGGCTACACCTTC. This sequence encodes CASSQLGGAGGYTF. This chain connects TRBV14 to TRBJ1-2; tentatively, D is TRBD1 (6 bases). The germline V gene encodes CDR1 SGHDN and CDR2 FVKESK. The V end lost 3 bases, the J end lost 7 bases, and 15 bases lay between the germline ends. This CDR3 has 14 amino acids.

This chain connects TRBV11-3 to TRBJ2-1; D not resolved. The CDR3 contains 13 residues. With 0 bases removed from V and 7 bases from J, the gap between germline ends came to 7 bases. Looked up from germline, CDR1 is SGHNT and CDR2 is YENEEA. The CDR3 protein is CASSLDMRNEQFF. CDR3 nucleotides: TGTGCCAGCAGCTTAGATATGAGGAATGAGCAGTTCTTC.

The chain has TRBV29-1 and TRBJ1-2; TRBD1 might be the D (5 bases). Germline V gives CDR1 SQVTM, CDR2 ANQGSEA. CDR3 length: 11 residues. The germline V and J ends were trimmed by 2 bases and 8 bases, with 9 bases remaining between them. CDR3 nucleotide sequence: TGCAGCGTTGAATCGGGGGACGGCTACACCTTC. It is translated as CSVESGDGYTF.